This TCR beta chain was recorded in a study of cytomegalovirus exposure and HLA in healthy donors. Study overall: Early release data held tens of millions of unique TCRs from HLA-typed donors.

The PCR contained 60 Vbeta and 13 Jbeta primers. Produced via immunoSEQ multiplex PCR; TCRdb's table is partial and in-frame only. Among about 86,000 clones listed, around 70% were seen once. As concerns this clone: Its antigen is undetermined.

Study outcomes and limitations: For TCR beta chains, V- and J-gene trimming was later linked to a missense DCLRE1C variant. The authors listed 164 TCR beta chains as cytomegalovirus-associated. The only immune exposure information that was available was CMV serostatus.

The specimen was PBMCs. The receptor's source is a woman aged 45-59 years in good health and CMV-seropositive.

CDR3 protein: CASSYRSNYGYTF. The CDR3 DNA reads as TGTGCCAGCAGTTACCGCAGTAACTATGGCTACACCTTC. The chain is built from TRBV6-6 and TRBJ1-2; D uncertain. CDR3 length: 13 amino acids. V was pared by 2 bases and J by 1 base, with 5 bases between. Germline V gene sequence: CDR1 MNHNY, CDR2 SVGAGI (reference sequence).